These 8 T cell receptor beta chains were sequenced from one sample in a study of Ad26.COV2.S vaccination and SARS-CoV-2 variants. Specified treatment: roughly 19 received Ad26.COV2.S at low or high dose, single or two shots; several received placebo; per-sample allocation not given. On day 63 after the first injection, vaccine and placebo recipients gave samples. Method: immunoSEQ multiplex PCR; TCRdb's copy keeps in-frame clones and lacks some. The sample records around 340,000 clones, 65% to 90% being singletons. The sequences come from peripheral blood, collected in a trial of Ad26.COV2.S vaccine versus placebo. The receptors stem from a person aged 18 to 65 who received the Ad26.COV2.S COVID-19 vaccine or a placebo.

V usage is TRBV19 and J usage is TRBJ2-2; D possibly uses TRBD1 or TRBD2 (6 bases each). Per germline, CDR1 LNHDA and CDR2 SQIVND (reference sequence). V was clipped by 5 bases and J by 6 bases, with 22 bases between them. The CDR3 consists of 17 residues. For the CDR3, the DNA is TGTGCCAGTAGTCCAAGGGGGGACTCCCTGAGCGCCGGGGAGCTGTTTTTT. It is translated as CASSPRGDSLSAGELFF.

The V and J genes are TRBV10-3 and TRBJ2-3; 10 nucleotides agree with TRBD2. Losses at the gene ends were 6 bases for V and 4 bases for J; bases not matched to a gene: 7. The CDR3 runs to 15 residues. Germline lookup yields CDR1 ENHRY and CDR2 SYGVKD. The CDR3 protein is CAISQRGGEADTQYF. The CDR3 DNA is TGTGCCATCAGCCAGCGGGGGGGAGAAGCAGATACGCAGTATTTT.

The chain uses TRBV12-3 or TRBV12-4 and TRBJ2-7, with D unclear. V was cut by 8 bases and J by 2 bases, with 7 bases left in between. The CDR3 contains 11 residues. The CDR3 bases are TGTGCCAGCGGGATCACCTACGAGCAGTACTTC. Translation gives CASGITYEQYF.

The V call is TRBV10-2, the J call TRBJ2-5; D is perhaps TRBD2 (5 bases). The CDR3 runs 14 residues. CDR1 WSHSY and CDR2 SAAADI come from the germline V gene. Trimming shortened V by 4 bases and J by 4 bases, and 13 bases separated the two germline ends. CDR3 coding DNA: TGCGCCAGCAGTGGGGCTAGCTGGGGAGAGACCCAGTACTTC. The encoded protein is CASSGASWGETQYF.

This sequence joins TRBV28 and TRBJ2-4; a weak D match, TRBD2 (5 bases). V lost 3 bases and J lost 0, with 9 bases in between. This CDR3 has 15 amino acids. From germline, CDR1 is MDHEN and CDR2 SYDVKM. DNA of the CDR3: TGTGCCAGCAGTTTTCCAGGACTAGCCAAAAACATTCAGTACTTC. This encodes CASSFPGLAKNIQYF.

The chain recombines TRBV7-9 with TRBJ2-2; the match to TRBD1 covers 9 bases. The germline V gene has CDR1 SEHNR and CDR2 FQNEAQ (reference sequence). The CDR3 totals 14 residues. J gave up 6 bases and V 8 bases, and 7 bases lay outside the gene matches. The CDR3 reads CASLRGQGAGELFF. As DNA, the CDR3 is TGTGCCAGCTTGCGGGGACAGGGAGCCGGGGAGCTGTTTTTT.

V usage is TRBV28 and J usage is TRBJ1-2; D gene uncertain. Trimming took off 1 base at V and 7 bases at J, with 16 bases between the two ends. From germline, CDR1 is MDHEN and CDR2 SYDVKM. The CDR3 extends over 15 amino acids. In DNA form, the CDR3 reads TGTGCCAGCAGTTTATTGGGCTCGGTTCATCCTGGCTACACCTTC. It translates to CASSLLGSVHPGYTF.

This chain connects TRBV3-1 (or the pseudogene TRBV3-2) to TRBJ2-1; TRBD1 matches at 12 bases. The germline CDR1 and CDR2 sequences are LGHDT and YNNKEL (reference sequence). The trim removed 0 bases at V and 7 bases at J, leaving 10 bases unmatched. CDR3 length: 18 residues. The CDR3, as DNA: TGTGCCAGCAGCCAAGATCGAGGGACAGGGGGCGCGGGAAATGAGCAGTTCTTC. It translates to CASSQDRGTGGAGNEQFF.